These 17 T cell receptor beta chains came from one sample sequenced in a study of cytomegalovirus exposure and HLA in healthy donors. The PCR ran on 60 Vbeta and 13 Jbeta primers. This table comes from immunoSEQ multiplex PCR, and its TCRdb copy is limited to in-frame clones, with some not included. Of around 180,000 clones listed, around 85% are singletons. Specimen: PBMCs. The origin of the receptors is a boy between 2 and 10 years old in good health and CMV-seronegative.

Regarding this clone: Compared with germline, one end of the junction differs, possibly owing to a read error. The chain recombines TRBV7-9 with TRBJ1-1; maybe TRBD1 (6 bases). Germline CDR1 SEHNR, CDR2 FQNEAQ (reference sequence). The CDR3 extends over 13 amino acids. CDR3 region: CSSSFSTGNEAFF. The DNA of the CDR3 is TGTTCCAGCAGCTTCTCCACAGGGAACGAAGCTTTCTTT.

The rearrangement uses TRBV5-4 and TRBJ1-5; D is perhaps TRBD1 (5 bases). This CDR3 spans 15 amino acids. Germline values: CDR1 SGHNT, CDR2 YYREEE (reference sequence). V was cut by 0 bases and J by 4 bases, with 11 bases left in between. CDR3 loop: CASSLGGGTNQPQHF. The CDR3 coding sequence is TGTGCCAGCAGCTTGGGCGGGGGGACGAATCAGCCCCAGCATTTT.

This chain uses TRBV30 with TRBJ1-2, with TRBD1 matching 7 bases. Germline CDR1 and CDR2: GTSNPN and SVGIG (reference sequence). The V and J ends lost 4 bases and 6 bases, in that order; junction bases with no gene match: 8. The CDR3 has 13 amino acids. The CDR3 region is CAWKGEGGDGYTF. The DNA for the CDR3 is TGTGCCTGGAAGGGGGAAGGGGGCGATGGCTACACCTTC.

This chain joins TRBV18 and TRBJ1-4; D is uncertain. The CDR3 contains 15 residues. Germline CDR1 reads KGHSH; CDR2 reads LQKENI. V lost 2 bases and J lost 7, with 14 bases in between. CDR3 sequence: CASSPRRSDGEKLFF. DNA for the CDR3: TGTGCCAGCTCACCAAGGAGGTCCGATGGTGAAAAACTGTTTTTT.

Written as DNA, the CDR3 is TGTGCCACCGCGAGCCGGGTCTCTAATGAAAAACTGTTTTTT. The encoded protein is CATASRVSNEKLFF. The genes are TRBV19 and TRBJ1-4; D uncertain. V lost 10 bases and J lost 3, with 15 bases in between. Germline values: CDR1 LNHDA, CDR2 SQIVND (reference sequence). The CDR3 contains 14 residues. The full variable domain, completed using reference TRBV19 and TRBJ1-4, is DGGITQSPKYLFRKEGQNVTLSCEQNLNHDAMYWYRQDPGQGLRLIYYSQIVNDFQKGDIAEGYSVSREKKESFPLTVTSAQKNPTAFYLCATASRVSNEKLFFGSGTQLSVL.

The CDR3 protein is CASRDRGRTQPQHF. In DNA, the CDR3 is TGTGCCAGCAGGGACAGGGGGCGCACTCAGCCCCAGCATTTT. The chain couples TRBV2 to TRBJ1-5; 11 bases are a match to TRBD1. The V segment lost 6 bases and the J segment 6 bases; nucleotides outside the gene matches: 4. Per germline, CDR1 SNHLY and CDR2 FYNNEI. The CDR3 is 14 amino acids.

The rearrangement joins TRBV5-1 to TRBJ1-2; 8 bases align to TRBD1. V lost 5 bases and J lost 1; bases outside the gene matches: 4. CDR1 is SGHRS, CDR2 YFSETQ, per germline. The CDR3 is made up of 14 amino acids. In DNA, the CDR3 is TGCGCCAGCAGGGACAGGGCGGGTAACTATGGCTACACCTTC. This encodes CASRDRAGNYGYTF.

The CDR3 DNA follows: TGCGCCAGCAGCCTGGGTAGTAAGGGAACGGGGTCTGGAAACACCATATATTTT. Translated, it gives CASSLGSKGTGSGNTIYF. The chain employs TRBV5-1 and TRBJ1-3; D unclear. The V gene's germline CDR1 is SGHRS and CDR2 YFSETQ. V was cut by 4 bases and J by 1 base, with 21 bases left in between. The CDR3 extends over 18 amino acids.

This clone was detected once. The chain couples TRBV5-4 to TRBJ2-1, with D perhaps TRBD1 (6 bases). CDR1 SGHNT and CDR2 YYREEE come from the germline V gene (reference sequence). Trimming pared 6 bases from V and 2 bases from J, leaving 12 bases between. CDR3 length equals 14 residues. The CDR3 DNA follows: TGTGCCAGCATGGGATCAGGGGCCTACAATGAGCAGTTCTTC. It yields the protein CASMGSGAYNEQFF.

The rearrangement links TRBV11-3 to TRBJ2-1; 11 nucleotides align to TRBD2. Per germline, CDR1 SGHNT and CDR2 YENEEA. This CDR3 comprises 15 residues. The ends lost 5 bases at V and 4 bases at J; junction bases unmatched: 4. CDR3 coding DNA: TGTGCCAGCAGCGCCACTAGCGGGGGTTACAATGAGCAGTTCTTC. As protein: CASSATSGGYNEQFF.

This chain links TRBV30 with TRBJ2-3; D may be TRBD2 (6 bases). Germline lookup yields CDR1 GTSNPN and CDR2 SVGIG (reference sequence). CDR3 length: 16 residues. Trimming left V 0 bases short and J 6 bases short, with 19 bases between. The CDR3 here is CAWSVMTGVPPDTQYF. The CDR3 nucleotides read TGTGCCTGGAGTGTAATGACGGGGGTCCCCCCGGATACGCAGTATTTT.

The chain employs TRBV28 and TRBJ1-2; D is possibly TRBD1 (6 bases). Germline V gives CDR1 MDHEN, CDR2 SYDVKM. The CDR3 spans 15 residues. V lost 2 bases and J lost 6, with 16 bases in between. The CDR3 region is CASSLPTGNHDGYTF. CDR3 DNA sequence: TGTGCCAGCAGTTTACCCACAGGGAATCACGATGGCTACACCTTC.

V gene TRBV9 combines with J gene TRBJ2-5; 8 bases map to TRBD2. V was clipped by 3 bases and J by 5 bases; unmatched bases: 9. Germline lookup yields CDR1 SGDLS and CDR2 YYNGEE. The CDR3 is 15 residues long. CDR3 in amino acids: CASSARLARGETQYF. The CDR3 DNA follows: TGTGCCAGCAGCGCCCGACTAGCGAGGGGGGAGACCCAGTACTTC.

The V call is TRBV7-9, the J call TRBJ2-5; D is undetermined. Trimming shortened V by 6 bases and J by 4 bases, and 15 bases separated the two germline ends. The CDR3 consists of 14 residues. Germline-derived CDR1 and CDR2 are SEHNR and FQNEAQ (reference sequence). The chain's CDR3 is CASSPTRTRETQYF. The CDR3 nucleotides read TGTGCCAGCAGTCCGACTCGTACCCGAGAGACCCAGTACTTC.

The chain has TRBV2 and TRBJ1-2, with D perhaps matching TRBD1 (5 bases). The CDR3 runs to 13 residues. V lost 2 bases and J lost 8, with 12 bases in between. Germline values: CDR1 SNHLY, CDR2 FYNNEI. The CDR3 reads CASSEQGVRGYTF. CDR3 coding DNA: TGTGCCAGCAGTGAACAAGGGGTGCGCGGCTACACCTTC.

The chain couples TRBV5-1 to TRBJ1-5; TRBD1 is a possible D gene (5 bases). The CDR3 spans 14 residues. Trimming removed 0 bases from V and 5 bases from J, with 9 bases in between. Germline V CDR1 and CDR2: SGHRS, YFSETQ. CDR3 nucleotide sequence: TGCGCCAGCAGCTTGGCCTCGGGGGATCAGCCCCAGCATTTT. As protein: CASSLASGDQPQHF. Looking up the rest from reference TRBV5-1 and TRBJ1-5 gives the full variable domain: KAGVTQTPRYLIKTRGQQVTLSCSPISGHRSVSWYQQTPGQGLQFLFEYFSETQRNKGNFPGRFSGRQFSNSRSEMNVSTLELGDSALYLCASSLASGDQPQHFGDGTRLSIL.

The CDR3 DNA reads as TGTGCCAGCAAAAGTGGAGATGTGAGACGATTTCGGAATCAGCCCCAGCATTTT. This gives the protein CASKSGDVRRFRNQPQHF. This chain joins TRBV2 and TRBJ1-5; D remains ambiguous. Germline CDR1 reads SNHLY; CDR2 reads FYNNEI. The CDR3 length is 18 residues. Trimming stripped 7 bases from V and 4 bases from J, with 26 bases between.